Shown below are 9 T cell receptor beta chains from a single sample sequenced in a study of control samples from healthy donors and cancer patients. The method was immunoSEQ multiplex PCR; TCRdb's version includes in-frame clones alone and lacks a portion of them. The sample records 250,000 to 300,000 clones, about four fifths being singletons. The material sequenced was PBMCs. The source is a woman aged 55-70 years with lung cancer.

The chain carries TRBV12-3 or TRBV12-4 and TRBJ1-6; D not resolved. Trimming removed 4 bases at V and 7 bases at J, with 8 bases between. The CDR3 runs 13 residues. CDR3 region: CASSSVGNSPLHF. Here the CDR3 DNA reads TGTGCCAGCAGTTCCGTGGGGAATTCACCCCTCCACTTT.

About this clone itself: Additional DNA sequences in this sample encode the identical CDR3. V gene TRBV9 combines with J gene TRBJ2-1; 7 bases agree with TRBD2. V dropped 0 bases and J dropped 1; count of bases not matched to a gene: 1. CDR1 is SGDLS and CDR2 is YYNGEE in the germline V gene. The CDR3 spans 15 residues. The CDR3 sequence: CASSVVGGSYNEQFF. CDR3 in DNA: TGTGCCAGCAGCGTAGTGGGGGGGTCCTACAATGAGCAGTTCTTC. The variable domain in full, completed from reference TRBV9 and TRBJ2-1, reads DSGVTQTPKHLITATGQRVTLRCSPRSGDLSVYWYQQSLDQGLQFLIQYYNGEERAKGNILERFSAQQFPDLHSELNLSSLELGDSALYFCASSVVGGSYNEQFFGPGTRLTVL.

V usage is TRBV2 and J usage is TRBJ2-3; D is undetermined. The CDR3 has 12 residues. V lost 7 bases and J lost 4, with 9 bases in between. The germline V gene encodes CDR1 SNHLY and CDR2 FYNNEI. The DNA for the CDR3 is TGTGCCAGCAATACCCTAGCAGATACGCAGTATTTT. Its protein is CASNTLADTQYF.

The J gene is TRBJ1-1, the V gene TRBV30; a weak D match, TRBD1 (6 bases). V lost 3 bases to trimming and J lost 3 bases, with 29 bases between them. The CDR3 is 19 amino acids. Germline loops: CDR1 GTSNPN, CDR2 SVGIG (reference sequence). The CDR3 DNA reads TGTGCCTGGAGACCAACCCCCTGGGGGCGCCTCTCGGTGGACACTGAAGCTTTCTTT. Translated: CAWRPTPWGRLSVDTEAFF.

This sequence joins TRBV2 and TRBJ1-2; 9 bases line up with TRBD1. Trimming removed 7 bases from V and 2 bases from J; junction bases left unmatched: 2. The length of the CDR3 is 13 residues. The germline CDR1 and CDR2 sequences are SNHLY and FYNNEI. The CDR3 loop reads CASKDRGNYGYTF. Here the CDR3 DNA reads TGTGCCAGCAAGGACAGGGGAAACTATGGCTACACCTTC. The variable domain in full, with the rest retrieved from reference TRBV2 and TRBJ1-2, is EPEVTQTPSHQVTQMGQEVILRCVPISNHLYFYWYRQILGQKVEFLVSFYNNEISEKSEIFDDQFSVERPDGSNFTLKIRSTKLEDSAMYFCASKDRGNYGYTFGSGTRLTVV.

This chain joins TRBV6-6 and TRBJ2-3; TRBD2 matches at 7 bases. Germline V CDR1 and CDR2: MNHNY, SVGAGI (reference sequence). There are 16 residues in the CDR3. J gave up 4 bases and V 2 bases, and 9 bases lay outside the gene matches. CDR3: CASSYPRGSGPDTQYF. In DNA form, the CDR3 reads TGTGCCAGCAGTTACCCCCGCGGGAGTGGGCCAGATACGCAGTATTTT.

V usage is TRBV9 and J usage is TRBJ2-7, with TRBD2 identical over 7 bases. The CDR3 is made up of 16 amino acids. V trimming: 0 bases; J trimming: 3 bases; junction bases outside the gene matches: 9. Germline V gene data show CDR1 as SGDLS and CDR2 as YYNGEE. Here the CDR3 reads CASSVASSGALYEQYF. In DNA form, the CDR3 reads TGTGCCAGCAGCGTAGCTTCTAGCGGTGCCCTCTACGAGCAGTACTTC.

The chain links TRBV4-2 to TRBJ2-3, with 11 bases lining up with TRBD2. Germline CDR1 LGHNA, CDR2 YNFKEQ. CDR3 length equals 17 residues. The junction had 9 bases not matched to a gene; V was cut back by 4 bases and J by 3 bases. For the CDR3, the DNA is TGTGCCAGCAGCCCAACCCTGACTAGCGGGGCAACAGATACGCAGTATTTT. It encodes CASSPTLTSGATDTQYF.

The rearrangement links TRBV15 to TRBJ2-1; 7 bases map to TRBD2. The germline CDR1 and CDR2 sequences are LNHNV and YYDKDF (reference sequence). The CDR3 contains 14 residues. V lost 3 bases and J lost 13; bases outside the gene matches: 12. The CDR3 is CATSSRRTEREQFF. In nucleotides, the CDR3 is TGTGCCACCAGCAGCCGGAGGACGGAGCGGGAACAGTTCTTC.